This T cell receptor (beta chain) is from a study of shared T cell receptors in the human thymus. The CDR3 is 12 amino acids. Germline V gene data show CDR1 as SGHRS and CDR2 as YFSETQ. Trimming left V 4 bases short and J 2 bases short, with 6 bases between. The table came from immunoSEQ multiplex PCR; TCRdb's copy has only in-frame clones and leaves some out. The table includes under 850,000 clones, 88% detected once. This same sample was also part of a study on human thymus T cells. From that report: Resections that were taken during corrective heart surgery supplied the thymus tissue.

This sequence joins TRBV5-1 and TRBJ2-5; D is uncertain. Sequencing was done on a sample of thymocytes. The TCR sequence derives from a boy younger than two with a congenital heart defect. The CDR3 nucleotides read TGCGCCAGCAGCCCTAATCAAGAGACCCAGTACTTC. Translating it yields CASSPNQETQYF. The full variable domain, its missing parts supplied by reference TRBV5-1 and TRBJ2-5, is KAGVTQTPRYLIKTRGQQVTLSCSPISGHRSVSWYQQTPGQGLQFLFEYFSETQRNKGNFPGRFSGRQFSNSRSEMNVSTLELGDSALYLCASSPNQETQYFGPGTRLLVL.